This T cell receptor (beta chain) appears in the sequencing data of a study of blood T cells in healthy people across ages. Study-wide results and limits: Age brought a roughly linear fall in TCR beta diversity measured per million T cells.

For the second PCR, which ran for 7 to 11 cycles, a sample-barcoded 5' primer and a J-beta primer mix were used. TCRdb used MiXCR to reprocess the 5' RACE reads, holding one entry per CDR3 protein. The sample carries roughly 830,000 distinct CDR3 sequences, around 62% recorded once. Trimming pared 5 bases from V and 4 bases from J, leaving 11 bases between. This CDR3 is built from 13 residues. Germline V gene lookup returns CDR1 SGHDN and CDR2 FVKESK. About this clonotype: What it recognizes is unknown.

This chain connects TRBV14 to TRBJ1-1; no clear D gene. Sequencing was carried out using blood. This TCR was recovered from a man in his thirties or forties in good health. In nucleotides, the CDR3 is TGTGCCAGCAGCGACGGACTCTTCACTGAAGCTTTCTTT. It translates to CASSDGLFTEAFF.